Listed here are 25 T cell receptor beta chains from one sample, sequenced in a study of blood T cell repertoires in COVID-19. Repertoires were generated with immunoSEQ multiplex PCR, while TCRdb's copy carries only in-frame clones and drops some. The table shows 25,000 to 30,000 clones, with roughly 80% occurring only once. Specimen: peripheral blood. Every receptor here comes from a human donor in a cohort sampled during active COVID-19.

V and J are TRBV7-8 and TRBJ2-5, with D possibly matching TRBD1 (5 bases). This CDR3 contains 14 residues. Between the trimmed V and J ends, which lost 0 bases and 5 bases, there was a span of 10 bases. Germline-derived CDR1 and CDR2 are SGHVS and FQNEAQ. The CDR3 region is CASSLAGPMETQYF. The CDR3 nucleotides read TGTGCCAGCAGCTTAGCGGGGCCAATGGAGACCCAGTACTTC.

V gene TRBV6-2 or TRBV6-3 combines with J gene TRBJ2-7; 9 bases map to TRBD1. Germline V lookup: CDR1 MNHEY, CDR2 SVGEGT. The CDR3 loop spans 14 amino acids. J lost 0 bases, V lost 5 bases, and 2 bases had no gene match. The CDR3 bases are TGTGCCAGCAGTCCACAGGGGGCCTCCTACGAGCAGTACTTC. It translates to CASSPQGASYEQYF.

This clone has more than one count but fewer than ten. The CDR3 reads CASSPRTSGGFTKYTGELFF. CDR3 nucleotides: TGTGCCAGCAGCCCTCGGACTAGCGGGGGATTCACCAAATACACCGGGGAGCTGTTTTTT. This sequence joins TRBV3-1 (or the pseudogene TRBV3-2) and TRBJ2-2; 13 bases are a match to TRBD2. CDR1 is LGHDT, CDR2 YNNKEL, per germline (reference sequence). CDR3 size: 20 residues. V lost 4 bases to trimming and J lost 3 bases; unmatched junction nucleotides: 14.

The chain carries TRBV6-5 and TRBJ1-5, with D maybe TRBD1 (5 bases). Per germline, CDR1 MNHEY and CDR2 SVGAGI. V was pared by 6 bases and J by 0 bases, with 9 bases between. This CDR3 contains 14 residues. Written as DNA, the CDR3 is TGTGCCAGCAGGGGCGGGGCTAGCAATCAGCCCCAGCATTTT. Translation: CASRGGASNQPQHF.

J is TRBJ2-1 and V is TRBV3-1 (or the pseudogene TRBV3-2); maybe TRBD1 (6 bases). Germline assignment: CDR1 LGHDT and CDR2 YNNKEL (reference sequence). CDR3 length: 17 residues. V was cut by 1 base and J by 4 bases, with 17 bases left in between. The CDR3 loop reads CASSQGLGGDLYNEQFF. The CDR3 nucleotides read TGTGCCAGCAGCCAAGGTCTAGGGGGAGATTTGTACAATGAGCAGTTCTTC.

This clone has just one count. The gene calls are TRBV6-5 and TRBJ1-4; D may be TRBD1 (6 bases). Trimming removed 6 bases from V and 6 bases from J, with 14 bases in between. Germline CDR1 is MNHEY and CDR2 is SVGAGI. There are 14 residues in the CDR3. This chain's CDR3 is CASRLTGPDEKLFF. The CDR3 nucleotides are TGTGCCAGCAGACTGACAGGCCCGGATGAAAAACTGTTTTTT.

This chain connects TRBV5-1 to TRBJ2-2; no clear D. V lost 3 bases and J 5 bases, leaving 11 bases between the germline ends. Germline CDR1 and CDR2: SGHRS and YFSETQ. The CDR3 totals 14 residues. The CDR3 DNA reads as TGCGCCAGCAGCTACAACATTGGTACCGGGGAGCTGTTTTTT. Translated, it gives CASSYNIGTGELFF.

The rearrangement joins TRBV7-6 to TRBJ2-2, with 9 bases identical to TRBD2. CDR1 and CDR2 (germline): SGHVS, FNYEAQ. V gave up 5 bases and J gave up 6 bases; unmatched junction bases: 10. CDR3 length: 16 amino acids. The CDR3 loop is CASSPYPGGGAGELFF. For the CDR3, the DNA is TGTGCCAGCAGCCCCTACCCGGGCGGGGGGGCCGGGGAGCTGTTTTTT.

CDR3 sequence: CASSWDRDYEQYF. The CDR3 coding sequence is TGCGCCAGCAGCTGGGACAGAGACTACGAGCAGTACTTC. The V and J genes are TRBV5-1 and TRBJ2-7, with TRBD1 identical over 7 bases. The CDR3 has 13 residues. The V segment lost 3 bases and the J segment 3 bases; nucleotides outside the gene matches: 3. Germline assignment: CDR1 SGHRS and CDR2 YFSETQ.

The CDR3 sequence: CASSSPGHYGYEQYF. CDR3 bases: TGTGCCAGCAGCTCTCCGGGACATTACGGATACGAGCAGTACTTC. The J gene is TRBJ2-7, the V gene TRBV14, with D possibly TRBD1 on 6 matching bases. This CDR3 spans 15 amino acids. The V gene's germline CDR1 is SGHDN and CDR2 FVKESK. The V end lost 5 bases, the J end lost 4 bases, and 18 bases lay between the germline ends.

The DNA for the CDR3 is TGTGCCAGCAGCTTGTTTCGGGGGGTGGATACGCAGTATTTT. Translation: CASSLFRGVDTQYF. This sequence joins TRBV5-6 and TRBJ2-3; TRBD2 matches at 7 bases. The CDR3 sequence is 14 residues long. The trim removed 1 base at V and 6 bases at J, leaving 5 bases unmatched. Germline lookup yields CDR1 SGHDT and CDR2 YYEEEE.

The CDR3 sequence is CASNGQGADTQYF. The CDR3 nucleotides are TGTGCCAGTAACGGACAGGGTGCAGATACGCAGTATTTT. The chain couples TRBV6-5 to TRBJ2-3; 8 bases are a match to TRBD1. The V and J ends lost 9 bases and 4 bases, in that order; junction bases with no gene match: 6. Germline values: CDR1 MNHEY, CDR2 SVGAGI. The CDR3 contains 13 residues.

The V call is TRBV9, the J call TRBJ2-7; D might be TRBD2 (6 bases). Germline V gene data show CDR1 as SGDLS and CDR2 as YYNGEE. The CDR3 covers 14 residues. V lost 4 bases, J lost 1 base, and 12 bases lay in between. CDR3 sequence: CASSPGTYSYEQYF. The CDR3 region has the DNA TGTGCCAGCAGCCCGGGGACTTATTCCTACGAGCAGTACTTC.

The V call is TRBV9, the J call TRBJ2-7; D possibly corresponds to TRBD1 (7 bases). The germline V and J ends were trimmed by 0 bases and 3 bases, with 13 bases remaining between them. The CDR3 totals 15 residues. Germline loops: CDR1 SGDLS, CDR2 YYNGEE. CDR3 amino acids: CASSVGQGGFYEQYF. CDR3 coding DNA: TGTGCCAGCAGCGTAGGTCAGGGGGGATTCTACGAGCAGTACTTC.

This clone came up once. This CDR3 is CASSELVRGQDQPQHF. In DNA form, the CDR3 reads TGTGCCAGCAGTGAATTAGTACGAGGGCAGGATCAGCCCCAGCATTTT. The gene calls are TRBV6-1 and TRBJ1-5; D call uncertain. Germline V lookup: CDR1 MNHNS, CDR2 SASEGT. The CDR3 covers 16 residues. Trimming stripped 2 bases from V and 5 bases from J, with 16 bases between.

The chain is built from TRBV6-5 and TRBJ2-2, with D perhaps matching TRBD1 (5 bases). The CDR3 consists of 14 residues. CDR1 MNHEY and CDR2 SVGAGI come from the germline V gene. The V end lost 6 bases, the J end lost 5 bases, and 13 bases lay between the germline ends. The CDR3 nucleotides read TGTGCCAGCAGCTACGACAGTGGAACCGGGGAGCTGTTTTTT. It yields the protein CASSYDSGTGELFF.

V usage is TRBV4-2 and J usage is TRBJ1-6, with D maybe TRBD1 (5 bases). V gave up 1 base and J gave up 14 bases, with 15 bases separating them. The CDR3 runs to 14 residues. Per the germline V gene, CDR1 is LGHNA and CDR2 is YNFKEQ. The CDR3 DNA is TGTGCCAGCAGCCAAGTAGGGGACTCGACAACCCTCCACTTT. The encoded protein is CASSQVGDSTTLHF.

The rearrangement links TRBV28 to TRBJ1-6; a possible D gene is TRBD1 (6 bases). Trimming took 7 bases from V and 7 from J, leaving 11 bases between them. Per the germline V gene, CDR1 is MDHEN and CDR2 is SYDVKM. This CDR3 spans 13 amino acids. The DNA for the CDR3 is TGTGCCAGCATGGACAGTTTAAATTCACCCCTCCACTTT. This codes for CASMDSLNSPLHF.

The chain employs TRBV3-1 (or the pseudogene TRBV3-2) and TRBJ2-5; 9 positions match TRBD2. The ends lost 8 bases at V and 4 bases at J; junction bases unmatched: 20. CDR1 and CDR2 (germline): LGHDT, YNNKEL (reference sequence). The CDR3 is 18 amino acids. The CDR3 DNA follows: TGTGCCAGCTCAAACCCGGCGGGTAGCGGGGGCTTCGGAGAGACCCAGTACTTC. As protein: CASSNPAGSGGFGETQYF.

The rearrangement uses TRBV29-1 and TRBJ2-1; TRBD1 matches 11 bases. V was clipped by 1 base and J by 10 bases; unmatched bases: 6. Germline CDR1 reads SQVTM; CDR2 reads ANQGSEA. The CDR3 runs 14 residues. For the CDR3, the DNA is TGCAGCGTTGAAGTCCCGGGACAGGGGGTAGAGCAGTTCTTC. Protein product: CSVEVPGQGVEQFF.

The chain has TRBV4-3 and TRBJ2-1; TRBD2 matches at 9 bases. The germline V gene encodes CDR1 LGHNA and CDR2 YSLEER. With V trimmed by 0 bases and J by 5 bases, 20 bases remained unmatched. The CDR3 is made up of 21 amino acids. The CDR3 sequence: CASSQDLNSFSGSVSHNEQFF. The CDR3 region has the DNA TGCGCCAGCAGCCAAGATCTGAATTCGTTTAGCGGGAGCGTTTCTCACAATGAGCAGTTCTTC.

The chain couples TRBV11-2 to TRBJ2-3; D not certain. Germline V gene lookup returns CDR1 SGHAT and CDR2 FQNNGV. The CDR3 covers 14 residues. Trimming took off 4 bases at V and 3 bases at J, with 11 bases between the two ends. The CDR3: CASSSLPPTDTQYF. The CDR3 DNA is TGTGCCAGCAGCTCCCTACCCCCTACAGATACGCAGTATTTT.

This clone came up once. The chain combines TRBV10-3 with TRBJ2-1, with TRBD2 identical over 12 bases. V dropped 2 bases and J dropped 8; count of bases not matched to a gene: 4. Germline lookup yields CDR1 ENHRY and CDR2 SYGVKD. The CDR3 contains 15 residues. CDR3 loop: CAISERTSGRHEQFF. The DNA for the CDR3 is TGTGCCATCAGTGAGAGAACTAGCGGGAGGCATGAGCAGTTCTTC.

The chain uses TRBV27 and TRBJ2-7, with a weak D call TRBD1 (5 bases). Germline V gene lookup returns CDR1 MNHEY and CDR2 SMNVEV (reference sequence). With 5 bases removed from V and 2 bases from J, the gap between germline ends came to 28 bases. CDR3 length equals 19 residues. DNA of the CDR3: TGTGCCAGCAGTATCGCAAGGACGAGACAGCCTGGACGTCCCTACGAGCAGTACTTC. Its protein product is CASSIARTRQPGRPYEQYF.

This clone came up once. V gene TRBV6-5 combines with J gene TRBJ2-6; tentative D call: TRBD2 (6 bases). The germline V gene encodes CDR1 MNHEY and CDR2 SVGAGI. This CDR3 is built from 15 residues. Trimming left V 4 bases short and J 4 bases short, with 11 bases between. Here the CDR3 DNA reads TGTGCCAGCAGTTCCAGACTAGGAGGGGCCAACGTCCTGACTTTC. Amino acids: CASSSRLGGANVLTF.